One sample yielded the 5 T cell receptor beta chains listed below, sequenced in a study of PD-1 blockade in classical Hodgkin lymphoma. Libraries were prepared by immunoSEQ multiplex PCR; TCRdb keeps only in-frame clonotypes and omits some of them. The sample includes 90,000 or so clones, over 75% of them seen just once. Indicated time point: cycle 4 day 1 (C4D1), after five to seven weeks of nivolumab. Each of the patients experienced relapse following autologous stem cell transplantation, and their brentuximab vedotin exposure differed. Source: peripheral blood mononuclear cells (PBMCs), taken before the fourth cycle of nivolumab. The receptors shown here come from a human donor with classical Hodgkin lymphoma.

The rearrangement uses TRBV5-1 and TRBJ1-1; 8 bases are a match to TRBD1. Per germline, CDR1 SGHRS and CDR2 YFSETQ. V trimming: 1 base; J trimming: 9 bases; junction bases outside the gene matches: 5. The CDR3 spans 13 residues. In DNA form, the CDR3 reads TGCGCCAGCAGCTTGCAAGGACAGGGCCAAGCTTTCTTT. Residues: CASSLQGQGQAFF.

The chain has TRBV5-1 and TRBJ2-7; 8 nucleotides match TRBD1. Germline values: CDR1 SGHRS, CDR2 YFSETQ. The J segment lost 5 bases and the V segment lost 3 bases, leaving 7 bases of the junction unmatched. The CDR3 is 14 residues long. In DNA form, the CDR3 reads TGCGCCAGCAGCTCAACAGGGGGACAGCACGAGCAGTACTTC. Amino acids: CASSSTGGQHEQYF.

V is TRBV7-2 and J is TRBJ2-5; possibly TRBD1 for D (5 bases). The CDR3 is made up of 13 amino acids. Germline CDR1 reads SGHTA; CDR2 reads FQGNSA. Between the trimmed V and J ends, which lost 1 base and 3 bases, there was a span of 6 bases. As DNA, the CDR3 is TGTGCCAGCAGCTTAGTCAGGGAAGAGACCCAGTACTTC. Translation: CASSLVREETQYF. Based on the CDR3 plus reference TRBV7-2 and TRBJ2-5, the full variable domain is GAGVSQSPSNKVTEKGKDVELRCDPISGHTALYWYRQSLGQGLEFLIYFQGNSAPDKSGLPSDRFSAERTGGSVSTLTIQRTQQEDSAVYLCASSLVREETQYFGPGTRLLVL.

The chain employs TRBV9 and TRBJ1-5; D uncertain. Deletions cut 2 bases from V and 3 bases from J, with 12 bases between. Germline CDR1 SGDLS, CDR2 YYNGEE. The CDR3 is 15 amino acids. CDR3 nucleotides: TGTGCCAGCAGCGTCTCCCCAGGTTTCAATCAGCCCCAGCATTTT. This gives the protein CASSVSPGFNQPQHF. Full variable domain (outside the CDR3, taken from reference TRBV9 and TRBJ1-5): DSGVTQTPKHLITATGQRVTLRCSPRSGDLSVYWYQQSLDQGLQFLIQYYNGEERAKGNILERFSAQQFPDLHSELNLSSLELGDSALYFCASSVSPGFNQPQHFGDGTRLSIL.

The chain uses TRBV6-5 and TRBJ1-1; possible D gene TRBD1, 5 bases. The CDR3 length is 13 residues. Trimming took off 10 bases at V and 0 bases at J, with 12 bases between the two ends. CDR1 is MNHEY, CDR2 SVGAGI, per germline. As DNA, the CDR3 is TGTGCCATAAGAAGGACACTGAACACTGAAGCTTTCTTT. Amino acid sequence: CAIRRTLNTEAFF.